These 15 T cell receptor beta chains originate from one sample sequenced in a study of blood T cell repertoires in COVID-19. The repertoire was sequenced with immunoSEQ multiplex PCR; TCRdb's copy has only in-frame clones and lacks some. The sample contains around 43,000 clones, approximately 80% of which appear only once. Sequences were obtained from peripheral blood. The receptors originated from a man aged 65-85 years with acute or convalescent COVID-19.

Details on this clone: Other DNA sequences within the sample encode an identical CDR3. This chain joins TRBV28 and TRBJ1-3; D is unresolved. V was clipped by 4 bases and J by 1 base, with 8 bases between them. Germline loops: CDR1 MDHEN, CDR2 SYDVKM. The CDR3 is 14 residues long. CDR3 nucleotides: TGTGCCAGCAGTTCGACGGGGTCTGGAAACACCATATATTTT. Translating gives CASSSTGSGNTIYF.

In its sample, this clone was seen a few times. The V gene is TRBV6-5, the J gene TRBJ1-2, with D possibly TRBD1 on 5 matching bases. V lost 5 bases and J 5 bases, leaving 9 bases between the germline ends. Germline CDR1 MNHEY, CDR2 SVGAGI. The CDR3 length is 12 residues. CDR3 amino acids: CASSTEGYGYTF. In DNA form, the CDR3 reads TGTGCCAGCAGTACGGAGGGGTATGGCTACACCTTC.

The J gene is TRBJ2-7, the V gene TRBV21-1; TRBD2 is taken as the D call from the table, unchecked against the DNA. TRBV21-1 is labeled a pseudogene. The CDR3 has 16 residues. The CDR3 sequence is CASSKVPGVGTYEQYF. CDR3 nucleotides: TGTGCCAGCAGCAAAGTACCGGGAGTAGGGACCTACGAGCAGTACTTC.

This chain links TRBV7-6 with TRBJ2-2; TRBD2 is a possible D gene (6 bases). The CDR3 spans 15 residues. Trimming left V 1 base short and J 6 bases short, with 12 bases between. The germline V gene encodes CDR1 SGHVS and CDR2 FNYEAQ. This CDR3 is CASSLERGSAGELFF. CDR3 coding DNA: TGTGCCAGCAGCTTAGAACGGGGGTCCGCCGGGGAGCTGTTTTTT.

V is TRBV7-2 and J is TRBJ2-2; TRBD2 aligns across 7 bases. Germline assignment: CDR1 SGHTA and CDR2 FQGNSA. V trimming: 1 base; J trimming: 1 base; junction bases outside the gene matches: 6. This CDR3 spans 17 amino acids. Here the CDR3 DNA reads TGTGCCAGCAGCTTAGGGTTCGGACTAGTGAACACCGGGGAGCTGTTTTTT. It specifies CASSLGFGLVNTGELFF.

This chain uses TRBV25-1 with TRBJ1-4, with 8 bases fitting TRBD1. The trim removed 0 bases at V and 3 bases at J, leaving 6 bases unmatched. The CDR3 is 17 amino acids. Germline V lookup: CDR1 MGHDK, CDR2 SYGVNS. The CDR3 DNA follows: TGTGCCAGCAGTGAATATGGTGTGACAGGGGCTAATGAAAAACTGTTTTTT. Translating it yields CASSEYGVTGANEKLFF.

DNA for the CDR3: TGTGCCTCCTGCATTCCCAGGGCCGAGCAGTACTTC. The encoded protein is CASCIPRAEQYF. This chain joins TRBV7-8 and TRBJ2-7; a possible D gene is TRBD1 (5 bases). Germline V gives CDR1 SGHVS, CDR2 FQNEAQ. V lost 11 bases to trimming and J lost 6 bases, with 17 bases between them. The CDR3 spans 12 residues.

The chain has TRBV11-3 and TRBJ2-1; 9 nucleotides match TRBD2. Germline assignment: CDR1 SGHNT and CDR2 YENEEA. V lost 0 bases and J lost 4; bases outside the gene matches: 1. The CDR3 runs to 15 residues. CDR3 DNA sequence: TGTGCCAGCAGCTTAGAGACTAGCGGTTACAATGAGCAGTTCTTC. Translated: CASSLETSGYNEQFF. The full variable domain, in which reference TRBV11-3 and TRBJ2-1 provide the parts outside the CDR3, is EAGVVQSPRYKIIEKKQPVAFWCNPISGHNTLYWYLQNLGQGPELLIRYENEEAVDDSQLPKDRFSAERLKGVDSTLKIQPAELGDSAVYLCASSLETSGYNEQFFGPGTRLTVL.

The chain employs TRBV5-5 and TRBJ2-5, with 11 bases fitting TRBD1. Germline V gives CDR1 SGHKS, CDR2 YYEKEE (reference sequence). This CDR3 spans 18 amino acids. J lost 5 bases, V lost 0 bases, and 12 bases had no gene match. CDR3: CASSLGSWDRGRRETQYF. The CDR3 DNA reads TGTGCCAGCAGCTTGGGGAGCTGGGACAGGGGGAGGCGGGAGACCCAGTACTTC.

V gene TRBV25-1 combines with J gene TRBJ1-4; D uncertain. Trimming removed 3 bases at V and 7 bases at J, with 6 bases between. Per germline, CDR1 MGHDK and CDR2 SYGVNS. The CDR3 runs 12 residues. The CDR3 bases are TGTGCCAGCAGTGATATTATTGAAAAACTGTTTTTT. It specifies CASSDIIEKLFF. Looking up the rest from reference TRBV25-1 and TRBJ1-4 gives the full variable domain: EADIYQTPRYLVIGTGKKITLECSQTMGHDKMYWYQQDPGMELHLIHYSYGVNSTEKGDLSSESTVSRIRTEHFPLTLESARPSHTSQYLCASSDIIEKLFFGSGTQLSVL.

V gene TRBV12-3 or TRBV12-4 combines with J gene TRBJ1-1, with a possible D match to TRBD1 (6 bases). The CDR3 covers 13 residues. Trimming cost V 6 bases and J 0 bases, with 8 bases left between them. The CDR3 protein is CASRTGMNTEAFF. The DNA of the CDR3 is TGTGCCAGCAGAACAGGGATGAACACTGAAGCTTTCTTT.

The chain carries TRBV3-1 (or the pseudogene TRBV3-2) and TRBJ2-5; the match to TRBD2 covers 14 bases. The CDR3 loop spans 18 amino acids. CDR1 and CDR2 (germline): LGHDT, YNNKEL (reference sequence). J gave up 1 base and V 2 bases, and 6 bases lay outside the gene matches. In DNA form, the CDR3 reads TGTGCCAGCAGCCAATGGGGGACTAGCGGGGGTTCCCAAGAGACCCAGTACTTC. Amino acid sequence: CASSQWGTSGGSQETQYF.

V is TRBV9 and J is TRBJ2-7; D gene uncertain. Germline CDR1 reads SGDLS; CDR2 reads YYNGEE. V lost 0 bases and J lost 7, with 14 bases in between. The length of the CDR3 is 14 residues. This chain's CDR3 is CASSVVPDFREQYF. In DNA, the CDR3 is TGTGCCAGCAGCGTAGTCCCAGACTTTAGGGAGCAGTACTTC.

This clone is labeled as medium-sized. The rearrangement uses TRBV21-1 and TRBJ1-2; no DNA check was done on the table's D call, TRBD1. TRBV21-1 is a pseudogene segment. The CDR3 totals 16 residues. CDR3 DNA: TGTGCCAGCAGCCTAATCCGGGACAGCGTGTACTATGGCTACACCTTC. It encodes CASSLIRDSVYYGYTF.

CDR3 sequence: CASSREGQGATTGELFF. CDR3 DNA: TGTGCCAGCAGCAGGGAAGGACAGGGGGCGACCACCGGGGAGCTGTTTTTT. The chain couples TRBV7-2 to TRBJ2-2, with 11 bases matching TRBD1. Germline lookup yields CDR1 SGHTA and CDR2 FQGNSA. V shed 5 bases, J shed 4 bases, and the junction held 9 bases outside the gene matches. The length of the CDR3 is 17 residues.